This paragraph reports one T cell receptor beta chain. Generated by immunoSEQ multiplex PCR, the TCRdb table keeps only in-frame clones and is missing some. The sample lists about 94,000 clones, about nine tenths occurring once. The data stem from a study of control samples from healthy donors and cancer patients. Material: blood. This clonotype was sampled from a woman under 30 in good health.

DNA for the CDR3: TGCGCCAGCAGCCAAGGACTGTCCCCCCCGAGAAATGAGCAGTTCTTC. This sequence encodes CASSQGLSPPRNEQFF. This rearrangement joins TRBV4-1 to TRBJ2-1; D ambiguous. Germline V gene sequence: CDR1 MGHRA, CDR2 YSYEKL. V lost 1 base, J lost 7 bases, and 17 bases lay in between. The CDR3 totals 16 residues.